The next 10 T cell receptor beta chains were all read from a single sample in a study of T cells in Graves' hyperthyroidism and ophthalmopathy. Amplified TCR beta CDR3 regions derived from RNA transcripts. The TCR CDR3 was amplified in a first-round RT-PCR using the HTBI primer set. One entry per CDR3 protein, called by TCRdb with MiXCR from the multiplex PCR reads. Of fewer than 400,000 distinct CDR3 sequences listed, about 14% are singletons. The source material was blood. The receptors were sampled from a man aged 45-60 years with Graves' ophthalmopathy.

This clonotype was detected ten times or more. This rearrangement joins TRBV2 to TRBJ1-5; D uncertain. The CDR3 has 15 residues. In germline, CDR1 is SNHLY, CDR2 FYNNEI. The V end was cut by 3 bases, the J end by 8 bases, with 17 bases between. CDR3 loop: CASSERPKLQKPQHF. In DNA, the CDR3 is TGTGCCAGCAGTGAGCGGCCGAAGCTACAGAAGCCCCAGCATTTT.

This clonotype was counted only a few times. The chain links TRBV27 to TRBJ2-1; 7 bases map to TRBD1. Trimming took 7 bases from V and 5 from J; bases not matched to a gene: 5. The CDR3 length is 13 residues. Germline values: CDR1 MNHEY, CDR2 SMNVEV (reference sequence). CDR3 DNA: TGTGCCAGCACCAGGGGGTTTGACAATGAGCAGTTCTTC. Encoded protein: CASTRGFDNEQFF.

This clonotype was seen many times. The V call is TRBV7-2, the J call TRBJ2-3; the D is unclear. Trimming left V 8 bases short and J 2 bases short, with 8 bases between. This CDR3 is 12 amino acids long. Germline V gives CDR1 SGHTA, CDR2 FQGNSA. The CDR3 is CASAALTDTQYF. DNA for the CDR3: TGTGCCAGCGCCGCCCTCACAGATACGCAGTATTTT.

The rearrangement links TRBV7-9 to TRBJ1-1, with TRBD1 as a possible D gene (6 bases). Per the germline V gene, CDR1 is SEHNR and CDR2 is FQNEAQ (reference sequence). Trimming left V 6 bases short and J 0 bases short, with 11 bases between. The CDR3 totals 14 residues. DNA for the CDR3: TGTGCCAGCAGTAGGGACACCTTGAACACTGAAGCTTTCTTT. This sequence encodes CASSRDTLNTEAFF.

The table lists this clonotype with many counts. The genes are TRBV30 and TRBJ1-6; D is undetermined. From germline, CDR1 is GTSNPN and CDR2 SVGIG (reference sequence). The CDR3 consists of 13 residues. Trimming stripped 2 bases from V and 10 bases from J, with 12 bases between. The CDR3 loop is CAWSLAPGSPLHF. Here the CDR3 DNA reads TGTGCCTGGAGTTTAGCCCCAGGATCACCCCTCCACTTT.

The CDR3: CASSYSTSGSPYEQYF. The CDR3 nucleotides are TGTGCCAGCAGTTACTCTACTAGCGGGAGTCCCTACGAGCAGTACTTC. The rearrangement uses TRBV6-2 or TRBV6-3 and TRBJ2-7; 11 nucleotides line up with TRBD2. V lost 0 bases, J lost 2 bases, and 3 bases stayed unmatched. Germline V gives CDR1 MNHEY, CDR2 SVGEGT. This CDR3 contains 16 residues.

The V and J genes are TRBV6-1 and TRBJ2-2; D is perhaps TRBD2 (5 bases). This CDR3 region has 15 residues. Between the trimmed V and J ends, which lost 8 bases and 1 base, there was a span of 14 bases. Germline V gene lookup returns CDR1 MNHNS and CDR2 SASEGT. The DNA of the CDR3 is TGTGCCAGCCGGGAAAGATATAGGAACACCGGGGAGCTGTTTTTT. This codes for CASRERYRNTGELFF.

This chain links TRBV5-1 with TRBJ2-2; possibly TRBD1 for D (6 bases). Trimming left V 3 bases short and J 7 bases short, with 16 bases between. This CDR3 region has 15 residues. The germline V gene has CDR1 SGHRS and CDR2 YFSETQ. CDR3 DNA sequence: TGCGCCAGCAGCTCTATGACAGGTTTTGGCGGGGAGCTGTTTTTT. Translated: CASSSMTGFGGELFF.

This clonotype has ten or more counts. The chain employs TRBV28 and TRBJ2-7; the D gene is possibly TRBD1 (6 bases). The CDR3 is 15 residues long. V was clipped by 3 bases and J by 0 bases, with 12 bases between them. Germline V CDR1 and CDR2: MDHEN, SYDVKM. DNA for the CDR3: TGTGCCAGCAGTTTTCCCCGGGACATCTCCTACGAGCAGTACTTC. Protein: CASSFPRDISYEQYF.

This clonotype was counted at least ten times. Here the CDR3 reads CASSLGRAQPQHF. The CDR3 bases are TGTGCCAGCAGCTTAGGCCGGGCACAGCCCCAGCATTTT. J is TRBJ1-5 and V is TRBV11-2; D gene ambiguous. Germline V lookup: CDR1 SGHAT, CDR2 FQNNGV. Between the trimmed V and J ends, which lost 1 base and 7 bases, there was a span of 8 bases. The CDR3 extends over 13 amino acids.